Listed here are 2 T cell receptor beta chains from one sample, sequenced in a study of shared clonotypes between healthy human individuals. The assay was immunoSEQ multiplex PCR, and TCRdb's table has in-frame clones only and misses some. The table has some 980,000 clones, around 80% seen once. Material: memory CD4+ T cells sorted from blood. Described subset: CD45RA-negative fraction. These receptor sequences come from a man aged 18 to 30 in good health.

The chain employs TRBV9 and TRBJ2-1; the D gene is possibly TRBD2 (6 bases). Germline V gives CDR1 SGDLS, CDR2 YYNGEE. V lost 2 bases and J lost 4, with 10 bases in between. The CDR3 spans 14 residues. The DNA for the CDR3 is TGTGCCAGCAGCGTCGGGACTGCATACAATGAGCAGTTCTTC. This translates into CASSVGTAYNEQFF.

The chain joins TRBV7-6 to TRBJ2-7; D is perhaps TRBD2 (5 bases). V gave up 4 bases and J gave up 1 base, with 11 bases separating them. Germline CDR1 is SGHVS and CDR2 is FNYEAQ. The CDR3 covers 14 residues. This chain's CDR3 is CASSSGEYSYEQYF. DNA for the CDR3: TGTGCCAGCAGCTCCGGGGAGTATTCCTACGAGCAGTACTTC.